The present T cell receptor (beta chain) was sequenced within a study of blood T cell repertoires in COVID-19. Study overall: Samples of COVID-19 (acute and convalescent) were obtained from the United States, Italy and Spain. Nucleic acid was either cDNA or gDNA, and it came from T cells, B-cell-depleted T cells, or PBMCs.

Per the study methods: Reference gene primer amplification in the assay estimated nucleated cell counts. The data were produced by immunoSEQ multiplex PCR, yet TCRdb's version contains in-frame clones alone and is incomplete. V, J and clone size are those of that table, while D and trimming were read from the DNA. The sample gives about 250,000 clones, around four fifths of which show up once; around 6.4% is in the top ten. The CDR3 runs to 13 residues. CDR1 and CDR2 from the germline V gene are SQVTM and ANQGSEA. V shed 7 bases and J 8 bases; nucleotides not matched to a gene: 7. Sequenced material: peripheral blood. This clonotype was obtained from a woman aged 55-75 years with active or convalescent COVID-19. This chain uses TRBV29-1 with TRBJ1-4, with 10 bases that match TRBD1. In DNA, the CDR3 is TGCAGCGCTGGGACAGGGGAGGGCGAAAAACTGTTTTTT. Translated, it gives CSAGTGEGEKLFF.